These 10 T cell receptor beta chains share one sample of origin, sequenced in a study of beta chain features in type 1 diabetes. General observations from the study: A moderate, significant TCRB CDR3 shortening appeared in type 1 diabetes across four CD4+ subsets.

Investigators reverse transcribed all isolated RNA, so they sequenced expressed TCRB transcripts. Some clones are missing from TCRdb's copy, which holds only in-frame ones; the method was immunoSEQ multiplex PCR. Altogether around 310,000 clones are present, approximately 12% being singletons, with the ten largest covering roughly 0.015%. Which antigens these TCRs recognize remains unknown. Sequenced material: naive CD4+ T cells from blood. The receptors were sampled from a woman in her late teens or twenties with type 1 diabetes.

The V and J genes are TRBV7-3 and TRBJ1-2; D gene ambiguous. CDR1 and CDR2 from the germline V gene are SGHTA and FQGTGA. V was shortened by 4 bases and J by 8 bases, with 14 bases between the two germline ends. The CDR3 loop spans 13 amino acids. CDR3 coding DNA: TGTGCCAGCAGCTCCGGACTTGGAGGGGGCTACACCTTC. Translated, it gives CASSSGLGGGYTF.

V usage is TRBV5-1 and J usage is TRBJ2-1; weak D call: TRBD1 (5 bases). Looked up from germline, CDR1 is SGHRS and CDR2 is YFSETQ. The CDR3 extends over 15 amino acids. The V end was cut by 0 bases, the J end by 7 bases, with 14 bases between. CDR3 loop: CASSLDARGTNEQFF. The CDR3 nucleotides are TGCGCCAGCAGCTTGGACGCTAGGGGTACAAATGAGCAGTTCTTC.

This clone was observed a few times. In DNA, the CDR3 is TGCGCCAGCAGCCAAGGGGACAACCTACCTGAGCAGTTCTTC. Its translation: CASSQGDNLPEQFF. V and J are TRBV4-1 and TRBJ2-1, with D tentatively TRBD1 (6 bases). V dropped 1 base and J dropped 9 bases, with 13 bases sitting between them. This CDR3 has 14 amino acids. CDR1 and CDR2 from the germline V gene are MGHRA and YSYEKL.

V usage is TRBV28 and J usage is TRBJ2-5; D is unclear. The CDR3 extends over 13 amino acids. The germline gives CDR1 MDHEN, CDR2 SYDVKM. The V and J ends lost 5 bases and 2 bases respectively, with 9 bases between them. The CDR3 region has the DNA TGTGCCAGCAGTCGTCCTTCTCAAGAGACCCAGTACTTC. Its protein is CASSRPSQETQYF.

V is TRBV19 and J is TRBJ1-5; 12 nucleotides line up with TRBD1. The CDR3 loop spans 15 amino acids. V gave up 3 bases and J gave up 5 bases; unmatched junction bases: 2. Germline CDR1 reads LNHDA; CDR2 reads SQIVND (reference sequence). The CDR3 coding sequence is TGTGCCAGTAGTATTGGGACAGGGGGCGATCAGCCCCAGCATTTT. It yields the protein CASSIGTGGDQPQHF.

This chain connects TRBV5-1 to TRBJ2-3; a weak D match, TRBD2 (6 bases). The V gene's germline CDR1 is SGHRS and CDR2 YFSETQ. Trimming pared 3 bases from V and 4 bases from J, leaving 9 bases between. CDR3 length: 13 amino acids. CDR3 amino acids: CASSWAGPDTQYF. CDR3 bases: TGCGCCAGCAGCTGGGCGGGACCAGATACGCAGTATTTT.

This clone occurred a few times. The chain carries TRBV30 and TRBJ2-7; 11 bases are shared with TRBD2. Per germline, CDR1 GTSNPN and CDR2 SVGIG (reference sequence). V lost 3 bases to trimming and J lost 9 bases; unmatched junction nucleotides: 7. This CDR3 has 13 amino acids. The CDR3 DNA is TGTGCCTGGAGCGATACCGGGACTAGCGGGCAGTACTTC. The encoded protein is CAWSDTGTSGQYF.

This clone was seen a few times. The V and J genes are TRBV5-1 and TRBJ2-2; TRBD2 is a possible D gene (6 bases). The CDR3 sequence is 13 residues long. The V and J ends lost 4 bases and 6 bases respectively, with 10 bases between them. In germline, CDR1 is SGHRS, CDR2 YFSETQ. CDR3 loop: CASSIGGPGELFF. In nucleotides, the CDR3 is TGCGCCAGCAGCATCGGGGGACCCGGGGAGCTGTTTTTT.

This clone has just a few counts. The genes are TRBV29-1 and TRBJ1-2, with 10 bases fitting TRBD1. The germline V gene encodes CDR1 SQVTM and CDR2 ANQGSEA. The CDR3 is 13 residues long. With V trimmed by 4 bases and J by 4 bases, 3 bases remained unmatched. CDR3 loop: CSVAGTGAYGYTF. The CDR3 DNA is TGCAGCGTTGCCGGGACAGGGGCCTATGGCTACACCTTC.

The table lists this clone with a few counts. The chain has TRBV15 and TRBJ2-3, with a tentative D call TRBD1 (6 bases). The CDR3 extends over 12 amino acids. Germline CDR1 and CDR2: LNHNV and YYDKDF (reference sequence). V was trimmed by 10 bases and J by 1 base, leaving 9 bases between them. The CDR3 nucleotides are TGTGCCATCTCAGGGGGCACAGATACGCAGTATTTT. This codes for CAISGGTDTQYF.